A single sample gave rise to the 13 T cell receptor beta chains below, sequenced in a study of beta chain features in type 1 diabetes (dated by TCRdb to 2017 to 2018). The library was made by the immunoSEQ multiplex PCR assay. The entire isolated RNA was reverse transcribed using the High Capacity cDNA Reverse Transcription Kit, and thus expressed TCRB transcripts were sequenced. TCRdb obtained this table from immuneACCESS and retained in-frame rearrangements with V and J assigned. These tables miss some clones; where compared with another copy, unresolved V genes account for less than half of the shortfall, and the remainder is unexplained. This sample has hundreds of thousands of clones in its table, and 10% to 15% of those were observed once. The top ten clones comprise 0.015% to 0.02% of the sample. Sequencing was carried out using naive CD4+ T cells from blood. In the paper's terms, the cell subset or site label means: true naive CD4+ T cells. Receptors originate from a man between 18 and 35 years old in good health.

The sample holds a few counts of this clone. The CDR3 spells CASSQDPDRGNTEAFF. Here the CDR3 DNA reads TGTGCCAGCAGCCAAGATCCGGACAGGGGGAACACTGAAGCTTTCTTT. The chain joins TRBV4-2 to TRBJ1-1, with 9 bases that match TRBD1. The germline CDR1 and CDR2 sequences are LGHNA and YNFKEQ. There are 16 residues in the CDR3. J was trimmed by 1 base and V by 0 bases; bases with no gene match: 3.

The rearrangement uses TRBV19 and TRBJ1-5; D not certain. Trimming left V 4 bases short and J 7 bases short, with 11 bases between. Germline V gene data show CDR1 as LNHDA and CDR2 as SQIVND (reference sequence). CDR3 length equals 13 residues. CDR3 coding DNA: TGTGCCAGTAGTACGGCCGGGGTCCAGCCCCAGCATTTT. Amino acid sequence: CASSTAGVQPQHF.

This sequence joins TRBV7-2 and TRBJ2-3, with D possibly being TRBD2 (5 bases). CDR1 is SGHTA and CDR2 is FQGNSA in the germline V gene. CDR3 length equals 15 residues. Trimming stripped 1 base from V and 2 bases from J, with 10 bases between. CDR3 in amino acids: CASSLVLGDTDTQYF. The CDR3 DNA follows: TGTGCCAGCAGCTTAGTTCTGGGAGACACAGATACGCAGTATTTT.

The chain combines TRBV9 with TRBJ1-1; the D gene is possibly TRBD1 (6 bases). The CDR3 sequence is 15 residues long. Germline lookup yields CDR1 SGDLS and CDR2 YYNGEE. The V end was cut by 4 bases, the J end by 4 bases, with 17 bases between. This CDR3 reads CASSPLLSRGTEAFF. In nucleotides, the CDR3 is TGTGCCAGCAGCCCACTCCTGAGCAGGGGCACTGAAGCTTTCTTT.

This chain joins TRBV19 and TRBJ1-4; 7 bases align to TRBD1. Germline values: CDR1 LNHDA, CDR2 SQIVND (reference sequence). Trimming took 2 bases from V and 7 from J; bases not matched to a gene: 7. This CDR3 contains 15 residues. CDR3 sequence: CASSIRDSSAEKLFF. CDR3 bases: TGTGCCAGTAGTATAAGGGACAGCTCGGCTGAAAAACTGTTTTTT. Full variable domain (rest looked up from reference TRBV19 and TRBJ1-4): DGGITQSPKYLFRKEGQNVTLSCEQNLNHDAMYWYRQDPGQGLRLIYYSQIVNDFQKGDIAEGYSVSREKKESFPLTVTSAQKNPTAFYLCASSIRDSSAEKLFFGSGTQLSVL.

This clone was seen a handful of times. The rearrangement joins TRBV5-6 to TRBJ1-1; 9 positions agree with TRBD1. The germline V gene has CDR1 SGHDT and CDR2 YYEEEE. The CDR3 runs 14 residues. V lost 4 bases, J lost 4 bases, and 5 bases stayed unmatched. The chain's CDR3 is CASSMGQGSTEAFF. The CDR3 coding sequence is TGTGCCAGCAGCATGGGACAGGGTAGCACTGAAGCTTTCTTT.

This clone was found a few times. The genes are TRBV7-9 and TRBJ2-1, with TRBD2 identical over 11 bases. This CDR3 contains 16 residues. With V trimmed by 5 bases and J by 6 bases, 9 bases remained unmatched. Germline V gene lookup returns CDR1 SEHNR and CDR2 FQNEAQ (reference sequence). The CDR3 here is CASSPVAGGPSNEQFF. In nucleotides, the CDR3 is TGTGCCAGCAGCCCGGTAGCGGGAGGGCCCTCCAATGAGCAGTTCTTC.

This clone was counted a few times. The chain uses TRBV5-1 and TRBJ1-5; no clear D gene. The CDR3 runs to 13 residues. Germline-derived CDR1 and CDR2 are SGHRS and YFSETQ. V was pared by 4 bases and J by 0 bases, with 5 bases between. The CDR3 loop is CASSRDSNQPQHF. CDR3 bases: TGCGCCAGCAGCCGAGATAGCAATCAGCCCCAGCATTTT.

This clone was detected a few times. The chain is built from TRBV19 and TRBJ2-1, with a tentative D call TRBD1 (6 bases). Germline-derived CDR1 and CDR2 are LNHDA and SQIVND (reference sequence). This CDR3 comprises 14 residues. Trimming left V 2 bases short and J 8 bases short, with 13 bases between. In DNA form, the CDR3 reads TGTGCCAGTAGTATATCCCACAGGGAGCATGAGCAGTTCTTC. This sequence encodes CASSISHREHEQFF.

V usage is TRBV19 and J usage is TRBJ1-1; 7 bases map to TRBD1. The CDR3 has 13 residues. CDR1 and CDR2 (germline): LNHDA, SQIVND (reference sequence). V trimming: 5 bases; J trimming: 3 bases; junction bases outside the gene matches: 3. The CDR3 DNA reads as TGTGCCAGTAGTTTCACAGGGGACACTGAAGCTTTCTTT. It specifies CASSFTGDTEAFF.

Only a few counts were recorded for this clone. The rearrangement joins TRBV4-2 to TRBJ2-4; 7 nucleotides agree with TRBD2. Looked up from germline, CDR1 is LGHNA and CDR2 is YNFKEQ. The CDR3 totals 15 residues. J gave up 3 bases and V 4 bases, and 6 bases lay outside the gene matches. The chain's CDR3 is CASSRLAEFKNIQYF. For the CDR3, the DNA is TGTGCCAGCAGCCGGCTAGCGGAATTCAAAAACATTCAGTACTTC.

The rearrangement uses TRBV30 and TRBJ2-7; no clear D gene. Trimming cost V 1 base and J 6 bases, with 7 bases left between them. Per germline, CDR1 GTSNPN and CDR2 SVGIG (reference sequence). This CDR3 is 11 amino acids long. CDR3 in amino acids: CAWSGTAEQYF. The CDR3 DNA reads TGTGCCTGGAGTGGAACAGCCGAGCAGTACTTC.

The CDR3 DNA sequence: TGTGCCAGCAGCTATCGTGGGACTAGCGTGCGCAATGAGCAGTTCTTC. Amino acid sequence: CASSYRGTSVRNEQFF. The chain employs TRBV7-2 and TRBJ2-1; 10 bases are shared with TRBD2. Unmatched junction bases numbered 9, after V lost 4 bases and J lost 6 bases. CDR3 length equals 16 residues. Germline V gene data show CDR1 as SGHTA and CDR2 as FQGNSA.